This T cell receptor (beta chain) was found in a study of beta chain features in type 1 diabetes. Study-level findings and limits: Among patients with Type 1 diabetes, TCRB CDR3s were moderately but significantly shorter in every one of the four CD4+ subsets.

Looked up from germline, CDR1 is SNHLY and CDR2 is FYNNEI. The CDR3 covers 14 residues. Between the trimmed V and J ends, which lost 10 bases and 2 bases, there was a span of 14 bases. This clone was picked up a small number of times. The antigen is undetermined. Via CD45RO/CCR7/CD25/CD127/CD95/CD27, cells of the CD4+ naive, central memory, regulatory and stem cell-like memory subsets were sorted. Reverse transcription of all isolated RNA meant that expressed TCRB transcripts were sequenced. The table came from immunoSEQ multiplex PCR; TCRdb's copy has only in-frame clones and leaves some out. Here the sample spans 150,000 or so clones, 9.5% to 10% being singletons.

This chain connects TRBV2 to TRBJ1-4, with D possibly matching TRBD1 (6 bases). Specimen: central memory CD4+ T cells from blood. The receptor comes from a woman aged 40 to 50 in good health. The CDR3 is CATRPGHTNEKLFF. The CDR3 nucleotides are TGTGCCACTCGACCGGGACATACTAATGAAAAACTGTTTTTT.